These 10 T cell receptor beta chains originate from one sample sequenced in a study of technical replicates of blood from a handful of donors. The protocol was immunoSEQ multiplex PCR, while the TCRdb copy is restricted to in-frame clones and leaves out a portion. The data contain approximately 97,000 clones, approximately 96% of them singletons. The sample comprised T cells isolated from PBMCs. The receptors stem from a human donor in good health.

This clone was seen a single time. The chain carries TRBV5-1 and TRBJ1-2, with D hard to call. The CDR3 spans 12 residues. V lost 2 bases, J lost 8 bases, and 10 bases lay in between. In germline, CDR1 is SGHRS, CDR2 YFSETQ. Here the CDR3 reads CASSFDREGYTF. The DNA for the CDR3 is TGCGCCAGCAGCTTTGATCGAGAGGGCTACACCTTC.

This clone was found once. The chain carries TRBV10-3 and TRBJ1-1; D is undetermined. Trimming pared 11 bases from V and 0 bases from J, leaving 13 bases between. The CDR3 length is 13 residues. Per the germline V gene, CDR1 is ENHRY and CDR2 is SYGVKD. As DNA, the CDR3 is TGTGCCCGCTCAGTCGCAATGAACACTGAAGCTTTCTTT. Protein product: CARSVAMNTEAFF.

As concerns this clone: Its ends do not fully match the called genes, so a read error is possible. The chain combines TRBV30 with TRBJ2-5; TRBD2 might be the D (6 bases). The CDR3 loop spans 14 amino acids. The V gene's germline CDR1 is GTSNPN and CDR2 SVGIG (reference sequence). This CDR3 reads CAWGESFGGEIQYF. Written as DNA, the CDR3 is TGTGCCTGGGGGGAGTCGTTTGGCGGGGAGATCCAGTACTTC.

V gene TRBV7-3 combines with J gene TRBJ2-1; D unresolved. This CDR3 is built from 13 residues. The V and J ends lost 5 bases and 10 bases respectively, with 15 bases between them. Germline CDR1 is SGHTA and CDR2 is FQGTGA. The CDR3 here is CASSTNIANEQFF. The CDR3 DNA reads as TGTGCCAGCAGCACCAATATAGCCAACGAGCAGTTCTTC.

The genes are TRBV7-2 and TRBJ2-3; 12 bases are a match to TRBD2. Per germline, CDR1 SGHTA and CDR2 FQGNSA. Trimming removed 2 bases from V and 4 bases from J; junction bases left unmatched: 4. The CDR3 runs to 16 residues. CDR3 region: CASSLRLAGVPDTQYF. CDR3 DNA: TGTGCCAGCAGCTTAAGACTAGCGGGAGTCCCAGATACGCAGTATTTT. Full variable domain (missing parts from reference TRBV7-2 and TRBJ2-3): GAGVSQSPSNKVTEKGKDVELRCDPISGHTALYWYRQSLGQGLEFLIYFQGNSAPDKSGLPSDRFSAERTGGSVSTLTIQRTQQEDSAVYLCASSLRLAGVPDTQYFGPGTRLTVL.

V gene TRBV7-2 combines with J gene TRBJ1-1; 8 bases agree with TRBD1. Trimming took 0 bases from V and 4 from J; bases not matched to a gene: 10. The CDR3 is 17 amino acids. Germline loops: CDR1 SGHTA, CDR2 FQGNSA. The CDR3 region is CASSLAWTGIVGTEAFF. CDR3 coding DNA: TGTGCCAGCAGCTTAGCTTGGACAGGGATTGTGGGCACTGAAGCTTTCTTT.

The J gene is TRBJ1-1, the V gene TRBV14, with D unclear. The CDR3 contains 14 residues. The germline V gene has CDR1 SGHDN and CDR2 FVKESK. Trimming took off 0 bases at V and 4 bases at J, with 9 bases between the two ends. CDR3 in amino acids: CASSQDAGITEAFF. The CDR3 DNA is TGTGCCAGCAGCCAAGATGCGGGAATCACTGAAGCTTTCTTT.

The V gene is TRBV27, the J gene TRBJ2-1, with TRBD2 matching over 13 bases. Germline V gives CDR1 MNHEY, CDR2 SMNVEV (reference sequence). The junction had 7 bases not matched to a gene; V was cut back by 6 bases and J by 8 bases. The CDR3 consists of 15 residues. DNA for the CDR3: TGTGCCAGCAGACTCGGGACTAGCGGGATCCATGAGCAGTTCTTC. It codes for CASRLGTSGIHEQFF.

Only one count was recorded for this clone. V usage is TRBV7-8 and J usage is TRBJ2-2; maybe TRBD2 (6 bases). This CDR3 is built from 15 residues. Germline CDR1 reads SGHVS; CDR2 reads FQNEAQ. Trimming cost V 1 base and J 1 base, with 7 bases left between them. CDR3 protein: CASSLEGLNTGELFF. The CDR3 coding sequence is TGTGCCAGCAGCTTAGAGGGACTGAACACCGGGGAGCTGTTTTTT.

The genes are TRBV11-2 and TRBJ2-1; D remains ambiguous. Trimming left V 4 bases short and J 7 bases short, with 5 bases between. From germline, CDR1 is SGHAT and CDR2 FQNNGV. The CDR3 covers 11 residues. The CDR3 spells CASSYTNEQFF. CDR3 DNA: TGTGCCAGCAGCTATACAAATGAGCAGTTCTTC. Combining the CDR3 with reference TRBV11-2 and TRBJ2-1 gives the whole variable domain EAGVAQSPRYKIIEKRQSVAFWCNPISGHATLYWYQQILGQGPKLLIQFQNNGVVDDSQLPKDRFSAERLKGVDSTLKIQPAKLEDSAVYLCASSYTNEQFFGPGTRLTVL.